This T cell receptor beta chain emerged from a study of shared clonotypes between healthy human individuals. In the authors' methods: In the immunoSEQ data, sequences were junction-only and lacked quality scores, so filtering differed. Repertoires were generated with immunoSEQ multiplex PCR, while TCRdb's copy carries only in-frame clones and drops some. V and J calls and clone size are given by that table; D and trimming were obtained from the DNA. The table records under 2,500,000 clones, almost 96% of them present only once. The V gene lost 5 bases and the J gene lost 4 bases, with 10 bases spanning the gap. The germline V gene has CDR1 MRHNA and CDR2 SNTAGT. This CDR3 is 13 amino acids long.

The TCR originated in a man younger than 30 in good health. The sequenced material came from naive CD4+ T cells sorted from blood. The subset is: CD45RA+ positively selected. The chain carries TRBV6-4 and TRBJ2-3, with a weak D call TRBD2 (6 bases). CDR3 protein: CASSLGEADTQYF. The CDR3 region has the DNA TGTGCCAGCAGTCTGGGGGAGGCAGATACGCAGTATTTT.